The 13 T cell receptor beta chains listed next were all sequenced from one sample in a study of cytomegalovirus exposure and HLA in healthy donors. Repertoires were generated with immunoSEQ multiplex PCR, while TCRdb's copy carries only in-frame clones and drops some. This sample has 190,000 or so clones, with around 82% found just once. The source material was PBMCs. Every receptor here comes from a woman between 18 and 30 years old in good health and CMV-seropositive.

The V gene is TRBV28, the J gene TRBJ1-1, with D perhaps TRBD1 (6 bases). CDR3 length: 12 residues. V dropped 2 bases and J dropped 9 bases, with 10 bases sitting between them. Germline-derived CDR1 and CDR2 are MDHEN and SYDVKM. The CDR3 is CASSLRDRKAFF. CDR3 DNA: TGTGCCAGCAGTTTACGTGACAGGAAAGCTTTCTTT.

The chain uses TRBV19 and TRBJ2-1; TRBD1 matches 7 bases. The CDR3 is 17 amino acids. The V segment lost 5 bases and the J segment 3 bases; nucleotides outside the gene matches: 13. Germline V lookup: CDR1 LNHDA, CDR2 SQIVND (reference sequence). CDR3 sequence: CASSFFAGGRNYNEQFF. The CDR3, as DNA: TGTGCCAGTAGTTTCTTCGCAGGGGGTCGAAACTACAATGAGCAGTTCTTC.

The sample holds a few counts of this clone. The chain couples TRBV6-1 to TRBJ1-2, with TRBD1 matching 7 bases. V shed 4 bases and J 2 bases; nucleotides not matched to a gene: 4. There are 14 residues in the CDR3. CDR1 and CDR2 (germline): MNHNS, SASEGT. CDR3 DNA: TGTGCCAGCAGTGCTGGACAGGTGAACTATGGCTACACCTTC. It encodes CASSAGQVNYGYTF.

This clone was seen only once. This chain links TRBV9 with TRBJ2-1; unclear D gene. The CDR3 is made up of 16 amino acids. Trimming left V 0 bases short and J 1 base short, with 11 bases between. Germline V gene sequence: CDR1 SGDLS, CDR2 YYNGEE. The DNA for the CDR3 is TGTGCCAGCAGCGTAGGAGCGCCTTCTTCCTACAATGAGCAGTTCTTC. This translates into CASSVGAPSSYNEQFF.

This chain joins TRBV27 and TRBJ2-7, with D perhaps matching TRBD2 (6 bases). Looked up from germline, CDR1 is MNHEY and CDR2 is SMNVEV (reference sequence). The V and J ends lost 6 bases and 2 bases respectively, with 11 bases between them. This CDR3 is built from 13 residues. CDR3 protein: CASSGGAPYEQYF. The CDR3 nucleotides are TGTGCCAGCAGCGGGGGAGCCCCCTACGAGCAGTACTTC.

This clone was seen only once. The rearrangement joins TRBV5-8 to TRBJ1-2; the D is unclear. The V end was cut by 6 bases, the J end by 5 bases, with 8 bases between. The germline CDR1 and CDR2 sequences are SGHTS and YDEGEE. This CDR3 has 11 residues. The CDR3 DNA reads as TGTGCCAGCACCGCCGGGTATGGCTACACCTTC. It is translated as CASTAGYGYTF.

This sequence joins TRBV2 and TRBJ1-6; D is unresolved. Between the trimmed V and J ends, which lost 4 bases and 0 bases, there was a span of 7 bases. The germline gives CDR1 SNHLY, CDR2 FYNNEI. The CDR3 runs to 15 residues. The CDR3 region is CASSGTGSYNSPLHF. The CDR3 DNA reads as TGTGCCAGCAGTGGAACCGGCTCCTATAATTCACCCCTCCACTTT.

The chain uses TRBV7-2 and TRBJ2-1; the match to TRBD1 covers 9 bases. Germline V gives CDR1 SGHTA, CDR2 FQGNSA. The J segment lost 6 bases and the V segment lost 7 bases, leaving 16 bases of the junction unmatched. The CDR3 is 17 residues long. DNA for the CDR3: TGTGCCAGCACCCTATCAGGGGCGGGACAGGGATTCAATGAGCAGTTCTTC. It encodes CASTLSGAGQGFNEQFF.

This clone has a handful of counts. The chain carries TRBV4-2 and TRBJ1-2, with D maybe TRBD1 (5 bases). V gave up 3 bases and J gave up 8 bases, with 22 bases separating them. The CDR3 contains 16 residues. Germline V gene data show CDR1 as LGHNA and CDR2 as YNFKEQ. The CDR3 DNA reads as TGTGCCAGCAGCCAGCCCCAGGGTGCCGGCCATTTAGGCTACACCTTC. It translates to CASSQPQGAGHLGYTF.

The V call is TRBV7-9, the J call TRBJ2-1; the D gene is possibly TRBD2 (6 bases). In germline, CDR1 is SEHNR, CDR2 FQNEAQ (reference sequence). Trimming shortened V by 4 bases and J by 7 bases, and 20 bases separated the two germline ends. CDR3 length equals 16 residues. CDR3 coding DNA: TGTGCCAGCAGCTGGACATTAGCGGCCCATGGGAATGAGCAGTTCTTC. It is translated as CASSWTLAAHGNEQFF.

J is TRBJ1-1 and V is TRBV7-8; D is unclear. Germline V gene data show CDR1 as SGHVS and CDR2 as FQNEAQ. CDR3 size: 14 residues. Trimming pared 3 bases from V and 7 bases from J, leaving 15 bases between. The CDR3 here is CASSFLGWSHEAFF. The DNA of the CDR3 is TGTGCCAGCAGCTTTCTCGGATGGAGCCATGAAGCTTTCTTT.

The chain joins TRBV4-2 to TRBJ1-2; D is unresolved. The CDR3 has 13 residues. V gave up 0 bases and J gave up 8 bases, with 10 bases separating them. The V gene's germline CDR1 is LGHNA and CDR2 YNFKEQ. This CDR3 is CASSQEARVGYTF. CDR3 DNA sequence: TGTGCCAGCAGCCAAGAAGCGAGAGTCGGCTACACCTTC.

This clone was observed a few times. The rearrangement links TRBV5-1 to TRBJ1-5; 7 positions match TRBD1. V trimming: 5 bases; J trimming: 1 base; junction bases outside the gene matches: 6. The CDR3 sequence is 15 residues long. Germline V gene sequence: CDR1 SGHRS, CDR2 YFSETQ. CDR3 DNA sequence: TGCGCCAGCAGGCTGGGACAGACGAGCAATCAGCCCCAGCATTTT. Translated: CASRLGQTSNQPQHF.